This section outlines one T cell receptor (beta chain) sequence together with its context. The source of the sample is a study of shared clonotypes between healthy human individuals. Terminally differentiated effector memory CD45RA+ cells were left out of the naive CD8 fraction, which was CD45RO-negative and positively selected for CCR7. The CDR3 loop spans 16 amino acids. Germline V gene data show CDR1 as MGHDK and CDR2 as SYGVNS. V lost 4 bases and J lost 0, with 15 bases in between. Original methodology: Because ImmunoSEQ provided only junction sequences with no quality scores, the filtering differed. The table came from immunoSEQ multiplex PCR; TCRdb's copy has only in-frame clones and leaves some out. The V and J calls and clone size were taken over from that table, and D and trimming were inferred from the DNA. Of 800,000 or so clones in the sample, around 96% were seen once.

The chain combines TRBV25-1 with TRBJ2-5; D possibly corresponds to TRBD2 (6 bases). This clonotype originated in a man aged 25-45 years in good health. Material: naive CD8+ T cells sorted from blood. The DNA for the CDR3 is TGTGCCAGCAGTGCAATGGAGGGACCCCACCAAGAGACCCAGTACTTC. This encodes CASSAMEGPHQETQYF.